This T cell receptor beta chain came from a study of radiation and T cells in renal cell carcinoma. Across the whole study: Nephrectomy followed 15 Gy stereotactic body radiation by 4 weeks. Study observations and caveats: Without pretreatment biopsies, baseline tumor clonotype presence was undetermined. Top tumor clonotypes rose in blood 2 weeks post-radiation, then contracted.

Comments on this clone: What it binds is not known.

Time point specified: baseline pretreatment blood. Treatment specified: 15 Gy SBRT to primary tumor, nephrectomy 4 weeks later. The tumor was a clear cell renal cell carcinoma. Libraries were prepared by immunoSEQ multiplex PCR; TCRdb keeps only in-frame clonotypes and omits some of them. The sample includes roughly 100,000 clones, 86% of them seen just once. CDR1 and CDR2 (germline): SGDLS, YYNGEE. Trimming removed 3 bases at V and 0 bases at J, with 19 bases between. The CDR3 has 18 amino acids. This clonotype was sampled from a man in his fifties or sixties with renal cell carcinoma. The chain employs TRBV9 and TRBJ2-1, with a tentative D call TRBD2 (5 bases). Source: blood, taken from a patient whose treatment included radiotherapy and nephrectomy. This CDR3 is CASSGRALTESSYNEQFF. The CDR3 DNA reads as TGTGCCAGCAGCGGGCGGGCCCTCACGGAGAGCTCCTACAATGAGCAGTTCTTC.